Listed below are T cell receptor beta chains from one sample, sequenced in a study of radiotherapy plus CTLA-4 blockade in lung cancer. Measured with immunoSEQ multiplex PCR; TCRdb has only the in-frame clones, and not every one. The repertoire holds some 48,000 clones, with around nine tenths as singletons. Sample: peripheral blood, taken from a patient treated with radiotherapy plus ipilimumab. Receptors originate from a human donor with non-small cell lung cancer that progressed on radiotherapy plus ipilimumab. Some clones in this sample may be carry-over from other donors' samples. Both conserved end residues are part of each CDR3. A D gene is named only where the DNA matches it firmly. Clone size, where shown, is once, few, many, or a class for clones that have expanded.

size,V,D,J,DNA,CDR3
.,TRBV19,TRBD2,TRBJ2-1,TGTGCCAGTAGTAGAAGACTAGCGGGGCTCAATGAGCAGTTCTTC,CASSRRLAGLNEQFF
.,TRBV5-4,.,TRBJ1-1,TGTGCCAGCAGCTCATCCATCGGGGTGAACACTGAAGCTTTCTTT,CASSSSIGVNTEAFF
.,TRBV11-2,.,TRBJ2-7,TGTGCCAGCAGCGGCGGGGTCCACGAGCAGTACTTC,CASSGGVHEQYF
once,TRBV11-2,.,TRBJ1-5,TGTGCCAGCAGCTCTACGAGCGCTCGGGGGCCCCAGCATTTT,CASSSTSARGPQHF
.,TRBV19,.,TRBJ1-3,TGTGCCAGTAGTATTCGGCGGAGCTCTGGAAACACCATATATTTT,CASSIRRSSGNTIYF
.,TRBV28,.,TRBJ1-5,TGTGCCAGCAGTTCAGGGGTCAATCAGCCCCAGCATTTT,CASSSGVNQPQHF
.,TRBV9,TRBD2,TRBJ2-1,TGTGCCAGCAGCACAAGACTAGCGGGAGGCTCCTACAATGAGCAGTTCTTC,CASSTRLAGGSYNEQFF
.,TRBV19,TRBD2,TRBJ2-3,TGTGCCAGTACCCCCCGGGGGGGGAGCACAGATACGCAGTATTTT,CASTPRGGSTDTQYF
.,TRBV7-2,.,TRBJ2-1,TGTGCCAGCAGGCGTGTCCTGTCGGGATCAGGCAATGAGCAGTTCTTC,CASRRVLSGSGNEQFF
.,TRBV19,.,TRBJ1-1,TGTGCCAGTAGATCGGGGGGCCGTAACACTGAAGCTTTCTTT,CASRSGGRNTEAFF
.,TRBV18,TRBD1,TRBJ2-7,TGTGCCAGCTCACTGACAGGGAGAGGTTACGAGCAGTACTTC,CASSLTGRGYEQYF
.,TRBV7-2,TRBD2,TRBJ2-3,TGTGCCAGCAGCTTAGAGCGGACTAGCGGGTGGTATGGTGTGCAGTATTTT,CASSLERTSGWYGVQYF
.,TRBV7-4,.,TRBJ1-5,TGTGCCAGCAGCTTCTGGGGAGATAGCAATCAGCCCCAGCATTTT,CASSFWGDSNQPQHF
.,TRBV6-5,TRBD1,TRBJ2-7,TGTGCCAGCAGTTATCGTCGACAGGGGGGATACGAGCAGTACTTC,CASSYRRQGGYEQYF
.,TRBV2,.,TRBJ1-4,TGTGCCACCCAGATACAGGTGACTAATGAAAAACTGTTTTTT,CATQIQVTNEKLFF
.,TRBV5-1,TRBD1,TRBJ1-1,TGCGCCAGCAGCTTGTCGGGACAGGGGGGAACCACTGAAGCTTTCTTT,CASSLSGQGGTTEAFF
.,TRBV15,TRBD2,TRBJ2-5,TGTGCCACCAGCAGTTCACGTTCAGCGGGAGGGGGGAGCGGGGCCCAGTACTTC,CATSSSRSAGGGSGAQYF
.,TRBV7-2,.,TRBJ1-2,TGTGCCAGCAGCTTATCTGAGGGCGCGGGTGGCTACACCTTC,CASSLSEGAGGYTF
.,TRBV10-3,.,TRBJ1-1,TGTGCCGCTCGGGAGGCCCGGAACACTGAAGCTTTCTTT,CAAREARNTEAFF
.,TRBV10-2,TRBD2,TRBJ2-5,TGCGCCAGCAGTGACAGCCTAGCGGGGAAAGAGACCCAGTACTTC,CASSDSLAGKETQYF
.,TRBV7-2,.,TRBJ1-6,TGTGCCAGCAGCTTGACAGCTTATTCACCCCTCCACTTT,CASSLTAYSPLHF
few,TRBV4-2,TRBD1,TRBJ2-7,TGTGCCAGCAGCCAGATGACAGGGGGTGTCTACGAGCAGTACTTC,CASSQMTGGVYEQYF
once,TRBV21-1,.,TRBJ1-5,TGTGCCAGCAGCAAGACAGGGATTCAGCCCCAGCATTTT,CASSKTGIQPQHF
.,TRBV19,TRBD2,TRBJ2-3,TGTGCCAGTAGTATAGATCCAGCGGGAGGGTACAGAGATACGCAGTATTTT,CASSIDPAGGYRDTQYF
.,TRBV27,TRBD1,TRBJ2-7,TGTGCCAGCAGTCCGGGACAGCGCTCCTACGAGCAGTACTTC,CASSPGQRSYEQYF
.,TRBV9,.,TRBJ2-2,TGTGCCAGCAGCGTAGAGCACAGGGCGGGCACCGGGGAGCTGTTTTTT,CASSVEHRAGTGELFF
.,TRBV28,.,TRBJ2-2,TGTGCCAGCAATAGGGGGACGCCCCGGACCGGGGAGCTGTTTTTT,CASNRGTPRTGELFF
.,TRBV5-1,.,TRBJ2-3,TGCGCCAGCAGCTTCTCAGGGTTAGAAAAGAAATTT,CASSFSGLEKKF
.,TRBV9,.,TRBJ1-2,TGTGCCAGCAGCGTAGTACCTACTAAGGACTATGGCTACACCTTC,CASSVVPTKDYGYTF
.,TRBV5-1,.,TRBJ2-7,TGCGCCAGCAGCTGGGGGGGCCAGTACGAGCAGTACTTC,CASSWGGQYEQYF
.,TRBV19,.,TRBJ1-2,TGTGCCAGTAGTAGTTCGTGGGACACCTCCTATGGCTACACCTTC,CASSSSWDTSYGYTF
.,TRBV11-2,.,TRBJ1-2,TGTGCCAGCAGCTTCGGCGGCTATGGCTACACCTTC,CASSFGGYGYTF
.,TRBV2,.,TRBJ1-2,TGTGCCACCCGGCAGGACACATCATACTATGGCTACACCTTC,CATRQDTSYYGYTF
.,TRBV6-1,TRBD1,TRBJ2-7,TGTGCCAGCAGTGCGGTCGGGACAGGCTACGAGCAGTACTTC,CASSAVGTGYEQYF
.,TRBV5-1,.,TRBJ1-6,TGCGCCAGCAGCTGGACCCCGTCCACAGGAATCTCCTATAATTCACCCCTCCACTTT,CASSWTPSTGISYNSPLHF
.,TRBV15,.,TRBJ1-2,TGTGCCACCAGCAGGGACGGGGGGGGCTACACCTTC,CATSRDGGGYTF
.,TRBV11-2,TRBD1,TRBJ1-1,TGTGCCAGCAGCTTAAGGGGACAGGGAAGGAGAGGCACTGAAGCTTTCTTT,CASSLRGQGRRGTEAFF
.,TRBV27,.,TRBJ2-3,TGTGCCAGCAGGGGAGCGGGCCCTGGTGATACGCAGTATTTT,CASRGAGPGDTQYF
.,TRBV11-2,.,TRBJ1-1,TGTGCCAGCAGCTTAGTCAGGGCGGGAGAGAACACTGAAGCTTTCTTT,CASSLVRAGENTEAFF
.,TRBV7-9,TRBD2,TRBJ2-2,TGTGCCAGCAGCTGGACTAGCGGGAGGTACACCGGGGAGCTGTTTTTT,CASSWTSGRYTGELFF
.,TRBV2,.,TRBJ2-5,TGTGCCAGCAGTGATGGGAGAGAGACCCAGTACTTC,CASSDGRETQYF
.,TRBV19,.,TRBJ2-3,TGTGCCAGTAGTATAGTTCGCGGAGCGGCAGATACGCAGTATTTT,CASSIVRGAADTQYF
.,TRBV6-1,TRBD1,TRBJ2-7,TGTGCCAGCATGAATAGGGGGCCGTACGAGCAGTACTTC,CASMNRGPYEQYF
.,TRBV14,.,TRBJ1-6,TGTGCCAGCAGCCCATCGGAGGGAAGTAATTCACCCCTCCACTTT,CASSPSEGSNSPLHF
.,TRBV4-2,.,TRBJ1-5,TGTGCCAGCAGCCAGGAGCAGACCTATAGCAATCAGCCCCAGCATTTT,CASSQEQTYSNQPQHF
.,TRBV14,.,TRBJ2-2,TGTGCCAGCAGCCTAGCGGCGAACACCGGGGAGCTGTTTTTT,CASSLAANTGELFF